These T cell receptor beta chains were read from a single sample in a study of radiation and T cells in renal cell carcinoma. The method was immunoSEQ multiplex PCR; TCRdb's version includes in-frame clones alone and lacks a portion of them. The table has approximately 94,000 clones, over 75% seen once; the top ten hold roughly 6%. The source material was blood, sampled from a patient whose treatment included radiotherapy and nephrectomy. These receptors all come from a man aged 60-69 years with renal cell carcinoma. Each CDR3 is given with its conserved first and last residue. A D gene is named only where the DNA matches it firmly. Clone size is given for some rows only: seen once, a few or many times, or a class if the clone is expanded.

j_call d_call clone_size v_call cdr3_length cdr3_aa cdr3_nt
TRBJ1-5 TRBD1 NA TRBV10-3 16 CAISQQGKGDNQPQHF TGTGCCATCAGTCAACAGGGGAAGGGGGACAATCAGCCCCAGCATTTT
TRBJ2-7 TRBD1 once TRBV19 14 CASRDPGQGYEQYF TGTGCCAGTAGGGACCCGGGACAGGGGTACGAGCAGTACTTC
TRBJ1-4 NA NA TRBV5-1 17 CASSLGGRPIDYEKLFF TGCGCCAGCAGCTTGGGTGGGAGACCGATCGACTATGAAAAACTGTTTTTT
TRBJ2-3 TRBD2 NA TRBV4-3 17 CASSQYPSGRAKDTQYF TGCGCCAGCAGCCAATACCCTAGCGGGAGGGCCAAGGATACGCAGTATTTT
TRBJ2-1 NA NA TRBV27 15 CASSLGGSSYNEQFF TGTGCCAGCAGTTTAGGGGGGAGCTCCTACAATGAGCAGTTCTTC
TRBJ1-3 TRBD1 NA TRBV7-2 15 CASSLPTGGGNTIYF TGTGCCAGCAGCTTACCGACAGGGGGGGGAAACACCATATATTTT
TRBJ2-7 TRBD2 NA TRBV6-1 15 CASSPGTSGSYEQYF TGTGCCAGCAGTCCAGGGACTAGCGGGAGCTACGAGCAGTACTTC
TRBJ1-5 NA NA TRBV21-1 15 CASRGRPRRNQPQHF TGTGCCAGCAGAGGCAGACCCAGGCGCAATCAGCCCCAGCATTTT
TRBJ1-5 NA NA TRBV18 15 CASSPVVGSDQPQHF TGTGCCAGCTCACCGGTTGTCGGCTCGGATCAGCCCCAGCATTTT
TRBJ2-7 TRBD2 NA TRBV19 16 CASSRGRLAGSYEQYF TGTGCCAGTAGTCGCGGAAGACTAGCGGGGTCCTACGAGCAGTACTTC
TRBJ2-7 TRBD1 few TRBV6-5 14 CASSSGTGRYEQYF TGTGCCAGCAGTTCCGGGACAGGGAGGTACGAGCAGTACTTC
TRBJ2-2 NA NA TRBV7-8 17 CASSLSRPPFGTGELFF TGTGCCAGCAGCTTAAGCAGGCCCCCGTTCGGGACCGGGGAGCTGTTTTTT
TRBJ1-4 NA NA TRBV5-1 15 CASSLGRGTNEKLFF TGCGCCAGCAGCTTGGGGCGGGGAACTAATGAAAAACTGTTTTTT
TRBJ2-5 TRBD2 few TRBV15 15 CATSRVGTSQETQYF TGTGCCACCAGCAGAGTTGGGACTAGTCAAGAGACCCAGTACTTC
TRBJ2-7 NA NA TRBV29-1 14 CSVESGSGAYEQYF TGCAGCGTCGAATCCGGGTCTGGGGCCTACGAGCAGTACTTC
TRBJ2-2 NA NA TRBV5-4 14 CASSGRQNTGELFF TGTGCCAGCAGCGGCAGGCAGAACACCGGGGAGCTGTTTTTT
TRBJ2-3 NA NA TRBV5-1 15 CASSPRGGGTDTQYF TGCGCCAGCAGCCCGCGTGGGGGTGGCACAGATACGCAGTATTTT
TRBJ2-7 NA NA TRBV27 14 CASSLAGQTYEQYF TGTGCCAGCAGTTTAGCCGGACAGACCTACGAGCAGTACTTC
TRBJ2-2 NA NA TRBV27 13 CASSLVARGELFF TGTGCCAGCAGTTTGGTAGCGCGCGGGGAGCTGTTTTTT
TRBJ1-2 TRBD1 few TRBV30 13 CAWSPGQGFGYTF TGTGCCTGGAGTCCTGGACAGGGGTTTGGCTACACCTTC
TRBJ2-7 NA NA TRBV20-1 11 CSAIRGNEQYF TGCAGTGCCATAAGAGGGAACGAGCAGTACTTC
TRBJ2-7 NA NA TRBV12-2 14 CASRFNRTHYEQYF TGTGCAAGTCGCTTTAACAGGACTCACTACGAGCAGTACTTC
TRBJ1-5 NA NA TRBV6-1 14 CASSEGLPNQPQHF TGTGCCAGCAGTGAAGGTCTTCCCAATCAGCCCCAGCATTTT
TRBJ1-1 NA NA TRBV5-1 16 CASSSRGGGVNTEAFF TGCGCCAGCAGCTCCCGAGGAGGAGGGGTGAACACTGAAGCTTTCTTT
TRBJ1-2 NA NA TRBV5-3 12 CARSLIQYGYTF TGTGCCAGAAGCTTAATACAGTATGGCTACACCTTC
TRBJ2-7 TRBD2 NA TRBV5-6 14 CASRRAGSSYEQYF TGTGCCAGCAGAAGAGCGGGGTCCTCCTACGAGCAGTACTTC
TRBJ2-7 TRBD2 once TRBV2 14 CASSWTSGSGEQYF TGTGCCAGCAGTTGGACTAGCGGGAGTGGCGAGCAGTACTTC
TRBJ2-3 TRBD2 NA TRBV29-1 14 CSVEAGGSPDTQYF TGCAGCGTTGAAGCGGGAGGTTCCCCAGATACGCAGTATTTT
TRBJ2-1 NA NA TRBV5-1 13 CASSVIGNNEQFF TGCGCCAGCAGCGTGATAGGGAACAATGAGCAGTTCTTC
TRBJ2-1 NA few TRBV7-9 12 CASSLRRSPGFF TGTGCCAGCAGCTTAAGGAGGTCTCCCGGGTTCTTC
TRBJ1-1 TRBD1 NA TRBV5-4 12 CASSLTGAGAFF TGTGCCAGCAGCCTTACAGGGGCCGGAGCTTTCTTT
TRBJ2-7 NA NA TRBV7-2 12 CASSLVGLEQYF TGTGCCAGCAGCTTAGTAGGCCTTGAGCAGTACTTC
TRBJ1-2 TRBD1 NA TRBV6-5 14 CASRPTQGSYGYTF TGTGCCAGCAGACCCACACAGGGGAGCTATGGCTACACCTTC
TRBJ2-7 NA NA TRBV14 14 CASSQGVQGYEQYF TGTGCCAGCAGCCAGGGGGTCCAGGGCTACGAGCAGTACTTC
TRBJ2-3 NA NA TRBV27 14 CASSLWDPTDTQYF TGTGCCAGCAGTTTATGGGACCCCACAGATACGCAGTATTTT
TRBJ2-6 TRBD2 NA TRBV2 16 CASSGTPGLVSPVLTF TGTGCCAGCAGCGGAACCCCGGGACTAGTCTCTCCCGTCCTGACTTTC
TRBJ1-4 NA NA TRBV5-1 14 CASSLDTTNEKLFF TGCGCCAGCAGCTTGGACACAACTAATGAAAAACTGTTTTTT
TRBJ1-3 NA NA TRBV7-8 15 CASSLSRGPGNTIYF TGTGCCAGCAGCTTATCAAGGGGCCCTGGAAACACCATATATTTT
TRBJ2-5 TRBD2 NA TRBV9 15 CASSSSGSAEETQYF TGTGCCAGCAGCTCAAGCGGGAGTGCCGAGGAGACCCAGTACTTC
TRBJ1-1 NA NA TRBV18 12 CASSPGIAEAFF TGTGCCAGCTCACCTGGGATCGCTGAAGCTTTCTTT
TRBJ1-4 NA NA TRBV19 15 CASSHQGSANEKLFF TGTGCCAGTAGCCATCAGGGGTCCGCTAATGAAAAACTGTTTTTT
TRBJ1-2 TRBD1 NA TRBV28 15 CASSISWTGNYGYTF TGTGCCAGCAGTATTTCCTGGACAGGGAACTATGGCTACACCTTC
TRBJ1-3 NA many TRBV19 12 CASSYLGNTIYF TGTGCCAGTAGCTACCTTGGAAACACCATATATTTT
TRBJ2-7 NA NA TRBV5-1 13 CASSLAAGGEQYF TGCGCCAGCAGCCTCGCGGCAGGCGGCGAGCAGTACTTC
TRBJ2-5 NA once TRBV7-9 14 CASSYLWGQETQYF TGTGCCAGCAGCTATCTTTGGGGCCAAGAGACCCAGTACTTC
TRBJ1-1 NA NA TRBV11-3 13 CASSLGGAAEAFF TGTGCCAGCAGCTTAGGGGGCGCGGCTGAAGCTTTCTTT
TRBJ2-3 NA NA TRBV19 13 CASTGSTLHTQYF TGTGCCAGTACTGGGTCCACCTTACATACGCAGTATTTT
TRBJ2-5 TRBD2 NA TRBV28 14 CASTTSGLQETQYF TGTGCCAGCACGACTAGCGGACTCCAAGAGACCCAGTACTTC
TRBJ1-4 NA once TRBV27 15 CASSRVGAEGEKLFF TGTGCCAGCAGTCGCGTGGGGGCGGAGGGTGAAAAACTGTTTTTT
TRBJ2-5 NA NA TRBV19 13 CASSSSGQETQYF TGTGCCAGTAGTTCAAGCGGGCAAGAGACCCAGTACTTC
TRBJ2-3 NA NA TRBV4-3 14 CASSRRPGTDTQYF TGCGCCAGCAGCCGAAGACCGGGGACAGATACGCAGTATTTT
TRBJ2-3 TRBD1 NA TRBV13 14 CASSLTGGRDTQYF TGTGCCAGCAGCCTAACAGGGGGGAGGGATACGCAGTATTTT
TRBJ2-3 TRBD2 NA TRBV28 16 CASTQQGTSGSDGRYF TGTGCCAGCACTCAACAGGGGACTAGCGGGAGCGATGGGAGATATTTT
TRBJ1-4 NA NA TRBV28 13 CASSSPGDEKLFF TGTGCCAGCAGTTCCCCTGGGGATGAAAAACTGTTTTTT